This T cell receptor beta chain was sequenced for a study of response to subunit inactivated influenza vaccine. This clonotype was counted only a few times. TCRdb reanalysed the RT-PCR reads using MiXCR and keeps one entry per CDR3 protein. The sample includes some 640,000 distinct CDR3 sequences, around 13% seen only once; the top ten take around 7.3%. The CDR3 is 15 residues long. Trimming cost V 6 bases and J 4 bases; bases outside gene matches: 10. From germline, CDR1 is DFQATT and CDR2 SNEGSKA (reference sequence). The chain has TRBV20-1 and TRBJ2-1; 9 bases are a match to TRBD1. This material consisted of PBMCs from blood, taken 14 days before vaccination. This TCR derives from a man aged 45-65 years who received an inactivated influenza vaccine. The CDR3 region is CSAITGTGNYNEQFF. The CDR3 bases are TGCAGTGCCATAACCGGGACAGGGAATTACAATGAGCAGTTCTTC.